The clone carrying this T cell receptor (beta chain) was recorded a few times. The target antigen is unknown. Germline CDR1 and CDR2: SEHNR and FQNEAQ (reference sequence). The ends were cut back, 1 base at V and 7 bases at J, with 13 bases in the middle. The length of the CDR3 is 14 residues. The data were obtained in a study of T-cell reconstitution after alpha-beta-depleted transplantation in children. Study-wide results and caveats: Surviving recipient T cells and thymic progenitors accounted for the high day-60 TCRbeta diversity observed in some patients. Reported findings indicate that, about two months after transplant, alpha-beta T cells came from several hundred expanded clones, which were derived from non-depleted graft cells. One year post-transplant, T-cell counts and diversity were largely derived from T cells produced anew.

The library targeted TCRbeta and was prepared with unique molecular identifiers. TCRdb passed the PCR reads through MiXCR, listing each CDR3 protein once. The profile shows 600,000 to 800,000 distinct CDR3 sequences, approximately 14% of them singletons. The starting material was PBMCs, obtained before TCRalphabeta/CD19-depleted stem cell transplant. The receptor's source is a girl aged 2 to 10 with congenital amegakaryocytic thrombocytopenia, due to receive a stem cell transplant. J is TRBJ1-1 and V is TRBV7-9; possibly TRBD1 for D (5 bases). The CDR3 is CASSLEAGIGEAFF. CDR3 nucleotide sequence: TGTGCCAGCAGCTTAGAGGCAGGGATAGGTGAAGCTTTCTTT.